This T cell receptor (beta chain) was retrieved from a study of Ad26.COV2.S vaccination and SARS-CoV-2 variants. Overall study context: Ad26.COV2.S arm of COV1001 included the donor.

There are a few counts of this clone. Antigen: not known. Treatment defined: some 20 received Ad26.COV2.S at low or high dose, single or two shots; about five received placebo; per-sample allocation not given. On day 63 after the first injection, vaccine and placebo recipients gave samples. CDR1 is SEHNR and CDR2 is FQNEAQ in the germline V gene (reference sequence). This CDR3 has 13 amino acids. Trimming removed 2 bases at V and 13 bases at J, with 17 bases between. The method was immunoSEQ multiplex PCR; TCRdb's version includes in-frame clones alone and lacks a portion of them. The sample holds more than 300,000 clones, 85% seen once. Study results and caveats: Those who received the vaccine showed greater spike-specific TCR breadth than those given placebo.

This sequence was found in a person between 18 and 65 years old who received the Ad26.COV2.S COVID-19 vaccine or a placebo. The rearrangement joins TRBV7-9 to TRBJ1-1; D gene uncertain. The sample was peripheral blood, taken in a trial of Ad26.COV2.S vaccine versus placebo. Written as DNA, the CDR3 is TGTGCCAGCAGCTTATACGGTGGGGAAGGAGGTTTCTTT. The encoded protein is CASSLYGGEGGFF.